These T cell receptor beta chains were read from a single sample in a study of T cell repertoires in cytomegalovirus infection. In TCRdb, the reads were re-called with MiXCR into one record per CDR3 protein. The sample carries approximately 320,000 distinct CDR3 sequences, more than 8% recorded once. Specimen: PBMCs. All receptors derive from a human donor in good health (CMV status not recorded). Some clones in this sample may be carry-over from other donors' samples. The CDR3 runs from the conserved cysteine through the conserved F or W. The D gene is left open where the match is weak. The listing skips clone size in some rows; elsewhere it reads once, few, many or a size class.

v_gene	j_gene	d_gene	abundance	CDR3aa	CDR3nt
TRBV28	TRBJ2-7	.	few	CASSTIYEQYF	TGTGCCAGCAGTACCATCTACGAGCAGTACTTC
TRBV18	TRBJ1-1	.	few	CASSPPATSHTEAFF	TGTGCCAGCTCACCACCGGCGACCTCCCACACTGAAGCTTTCTTT
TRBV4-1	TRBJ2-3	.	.	CASSQVEGSSSTDTQYF	TGCGCCAGCAGCCAAGTAGAGGGCAGCTCTAGCACAGATACGCAGTATTTT
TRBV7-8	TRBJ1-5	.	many	CASSLDAGSNNQPQHF	TGTGCCAGCAGCTTAGATGCAGGGAGCAACAATCAGCCCCAGCATTTT
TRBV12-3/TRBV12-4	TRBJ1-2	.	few	CASSPSAYGYTF	TGTGCCAGCAGTCCTTCGGCCTATGGCTACACCTTC
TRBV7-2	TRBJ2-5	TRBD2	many	CASSALAGGETQYF	TGTGCCAGCAGCGCACTAGCGGGAGGAGAGACCCAGTACTTC
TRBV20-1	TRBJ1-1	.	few	CSALAGGTEAFF	TGCAGTGCTCTGGCGGGGGGCACTGAAGCTTTCTTT
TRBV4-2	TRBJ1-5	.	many	CASSQDLDRINQPQHF	TGTGCCAGCAGCCAAGATTTGGACAGAATCAATCAGCCCCAGCATTTT
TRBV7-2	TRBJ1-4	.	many	CASSLEGEKLFF	TGTGCCAGCAGCTTAGAGGGTGAAAAACTGTTTTTT
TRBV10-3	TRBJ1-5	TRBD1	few	CAISAQGVRQPQHF	TGTGCCATCAGTGCTCAGGGGGTCCGTCAGCCCCAGCATTTT
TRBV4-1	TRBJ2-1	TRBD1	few	CASSQGTGTPYNEQFF	TGCGCCAGCAGCCAAGGGACAGGGACCCCCTACAATGAGCAGTTCTTC
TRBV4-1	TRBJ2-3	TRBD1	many	CASSQQDRGFLGTDTQYF	TGCGCCAGCAGCCAGCAGGACAGGGGATTTCTCGGCACAGATACGCAGTATTTT
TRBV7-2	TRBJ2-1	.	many	CASSLSPTGRVNEQFF	TGTGCCAGCAGCTTATCCCCGACAGGGAGGGTCAATGAGCAGTTCTTC
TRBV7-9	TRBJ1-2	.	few	CASSLIRSGYTF	TGTGCCAGCAGCTTAATCCGGAGCGGCTACACCTTC
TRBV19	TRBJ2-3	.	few	CASRQASTDTQYF	TGTGCCAGTAGACAGGCTAGCACAGATACGCAGTATTTT
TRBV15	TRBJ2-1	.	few	CATGGDEQFF	TGTGCCACCGGCGGGGATGAGCAGTTCTTC
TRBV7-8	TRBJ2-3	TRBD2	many	CASSSGAGDTQYF	TGTGCCAGCAGCAGTGGAGCGGGGGATACGCAGTATTTT
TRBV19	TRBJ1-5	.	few	CASSKGFLTSNQPQHF	TGTGCCAGTAGTAAAGGTTTTCTTACTAGCAATCAGCCCCAGCATTTT
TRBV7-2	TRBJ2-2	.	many	CASSLDYGSGTKSGELFF	TGTGCCAGCAGCTTAGATTACGGGAGCGGTACTAAGTCGGGGGAGCTGTTTTTT
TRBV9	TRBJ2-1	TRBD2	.	CASSVGNSGSSGGEQFF	TGTGCCAGCAGCGTAGGTAATAGCGGGAGTTCCGGAGGTGAGCAGTTCTTC
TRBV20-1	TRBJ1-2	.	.	CSAPPSTYGYTF	TGCAGTGCCCCCCCTTCGACATATGGCTACACCTTC
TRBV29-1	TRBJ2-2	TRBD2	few	CSGRLAGDGELFF	TGCAGCGGAAGACTAGCGGGAGACGGGGAGCTGTTTTTT
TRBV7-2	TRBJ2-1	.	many	CASSFGISLNEQFF	TGTGCCAGCAGCTTCGGAATAAGCCTCAATGAGCAGTTCTTC
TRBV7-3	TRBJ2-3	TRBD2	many	CASSQQPGLATDTQYF	TGTGCCAGCAGCCAACAACCGGGACTAGCAACAGATACGCAGTATTTT
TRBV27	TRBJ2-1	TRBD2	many	CASSLSRRSGGRLNEQFF	TGTGCCAGCAGTTTATCGCGCAGATCTGGCGGGAGGCTCAATGAGCAGTTCTTC
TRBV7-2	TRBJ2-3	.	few	CASSDRTADTQYF	TGTGCCAGCAGCGACCGGACCGCAGATACGCAGTATTTT
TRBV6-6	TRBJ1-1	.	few	CASFSGLTEAFF	TGTGCCAGCTTTTCCGGGCTCACTGAAGCTTTCTTT
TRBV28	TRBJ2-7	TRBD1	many	CASSSRDRRGYEQYF	TGTGCCAGCAGTTCCAGGGACAGGCGAGGCTACGAGCAGTACTTC
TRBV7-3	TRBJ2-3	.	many	CASSLKVSDTQYF	TGTGCCAGCAGCTTAAAGGTTTCAGATACGCAGTATTTT
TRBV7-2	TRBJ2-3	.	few	CASSLTQMRGRGGYF	TGTGCCAGCAGCTTAACCCAGATGCGGGGCAGGGGGGGGTATTTT
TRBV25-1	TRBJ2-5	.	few	CASSEWVGQGETQYF	TGTGCCAGCAGTGAATGGGTGGGCCAGGGAGAGACCCAGTACTTC
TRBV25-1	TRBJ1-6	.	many	CASSVLAGSNSPLHF	TGTGCCAGCAGTGTGCTGGCAGGGTCTAATTCACCCCTCCACTTT